The rows below give T cell receptor beta chains drawn from one sample of a study of cytomegalovirus exposure and HLA in healthy donors. TCRdb keeps only in-frame clones here, not all; method: immunoSEQ multiplex PCR. The table records 75,000 to 100,000 clones, around 85% of them present only once. Sequenced input: PBMCs. The receptors here all came from a man aged 40-49 years in good health and CMV-seropositive. The CDR3 runs from the conserved cysteine through the conserved F or W. Each record gives: clone size, V gene, D gene, J gene, CDR3 DNA, CDR3 protein. The D gene is left open where the match is weak. Some rows mark clone size as missing; the rest say once, few, many or name a class of expanded clone.

>.|TRBV28|TRBD1|TRBJ2-7
TGTGCCAGCAGGGGGACAGCCAATTTCAGATCCTACGAGCAGTACTTC
CASRGTANFRSYEQYF
>.|TRBV2|.|TRBJ2-5
TGTGCCAGCAGTTCGGGATTGGGGGAGACCCAGTACTTC
CASSSGLGETQYF
>.|TRBV2|TRBD1|TRBJ2-6
TGTGCCAGCATGCTGGACAGGGCGGAGGCTGGGGCCAACGTCCTGACTTTC
CASMLDRAEAGANVLTF
>once|TRBV4-2|TRBD2|TRBJ2-7
TGTGCCAGCAGCCAAACTAGCGGGGACTACGAGCAGTACTTC
CASSQTSGDYEQYF
>.|TRBV11-2|.|TRBJ2-1
TGTGCCAGCAGCTTAGTGCCCCGCCACCCGGATGAGCAGTTCTTC
CASSLVPRHPDEQFF
>.|TRBV5-1|.|TRBJ2-3
TGCGCCAGCAGCTTCGGCGGGGCATTGAACACAGATACGCAGTATTTT
CASSFGGALNTDTQYF
>.|TRBV25-1|.|TRBJ1-5
TGTGCCAGCAGGGCCAGGGACACGAGCAATCAGCCCCAGCATTTT
CASRARDTSNQPQHF
>.|TRBV29-1|.|TRBJ2-7
TGCAGCGCAAAGGCAGGAGGCTACGAGCAGTACTTC
CSAKAGGYEQYF
>.|TRBV18|TRBD1|TRBJ2-1
TGTGCCAGCTCACCGGGGACAGGGGGCTACAATGAGCAGTTCTTC
CASSPGTGGYNEQFF
>.|TRBV29-1|.|TRBJ1-1
TGCAGCGTTGAAGGTGGTCAGAGCGGACCTCACACTGAAGCTTTCTTT
CSVEGGQSGPHTEAFF
>once|TRBV7-2|.|TRBJ2-2
TGTGCCAGCAGCGAGGGACTGTCCACCGGGGAGCTGTTTTTT
CASSEGLSTGELFF
>few|TRBV6-1|TRBD1|TRBJ2-2
TGTGCCAGCAGTGGACAATCTACTCCAGGACAGGAGAACACCGGGGAGCTGTTTTTT
CASSGQSTPGQENTGELFF
>.|TRBV11-2|.|TRBJ2-1
TGTGCCAGCACTAGACGCGGGCCGACCTTTTACAATGAGCAGTTCTTC
CASTRRGPTFYNEQFF
>.|TRBV28|.|TRBJ1-2
TGTGCCAGCAGTTTATCAGAATATTATGGCTACACCTTC
CASSLSEYYGYTF
>few|TRBV27|.|TRBJ2-7
TGTGCCAGCAGTTTCGACAGGAGGTCCTACGAGCAGTACTTC
CASSFDRRSYEQYF
>.|TRBV6-5|TRBD2|TRBJ2-1
TGTGCCAGCAGTTACTCGCTAGCGGGAGAGGACAATGAGCAGTTCTTC
CASSYSLAGEDNEQFF
>.|TRBV18|.|TRBJ2-3
TGTGCCAGCTCACCCTTCCTAACAGTCCCGAACACAGATACGCAGTATTTT
CASSPFLTVPNTDTQYF
>.|TRBV5-1|.|TRBJ1-5
TGCGCCAGCAGCTCCGGGGATAGCAATCAGCCCCAGCATTTT
CASSSGDSNQPQHF
>.|TRBV5-8|.|TRBJ1-1
TGTGCCAGCAGCTTGCCAGCGTCGGGAGAGACTGAAGCTTTCTTT
CASSLPASGETEAFF
>.|TRBV10-3|.|TRBJ1-1
TGTGCCGTCCAGCCGACAACAAACACTGAAGCTTTCTTT
CAVQPTTNTEAFF
>.|TRBV28|TRBD1|TRBJ1-5
TGTGCCAGCAGTTTAGGGGACAGGGCAAATCATCCCCAGCATTTT
CASSLGDRANHPQHF
>.|TRBV10-2|TRBD2|TRBJ2-5
TGCGCCAGCAGTGAGCGGCAGGGGACTAGCGGCACCCCTCGGGAGACCCAGTACTTC
CASSERQGTSGTPRETQYF
>.|TRBV11-2|TRBD1|TRBJ1-2
TGTGCCAGCAGCTCCGCCGGGACAGCCTATGGCTACACCTTC
CASSSAGTAYGYTF
>.|TRBV7-3|.|TRBJ2-1
TGTGCCAGCAGCTTAACGTTACAGGGCGATGAGCAGTTCTTC
CASSLTLQGDEQFF
>once|TRBV19|TRBD1|TRBJ2-5
TGTGCCAGTGGCACCGGGACAGGGGGGAAAGAGACCCAGTACTTC
CASGTGTGGKETQYF
>.|TRBV5-1|.|TRBJ2-3
TGCGCCAGCAGCTTGGAGGAGGGGATGGATACGCAGTATTTT
CASSLEEGMDTQYF
>.|TRBV5-1|.|TRBJ1-2
TGCGCCAGCAGCCTCGGCGGGGCCTTACTTAACTATGGCTACACCTTC
CASSLGGALLNYGYTF
>few|TRBV19|TRBD1|TRBJ2-6
TGTGCCAGTAGTATGGGTGACAGGGGGCCTGGGGCCAACGTCCTGACTTTC
CASSMGDRGPGANVLTF
>.|TRBV28|.|TRBJ1-1
TGTGCCAGCAGGAGGATGAACACTGAAGCTTTCTTT
CASRRMNTEAFF
>once|TRBV19|TRBD1|TRBJ1-1
TGTGCCAGTAGTTCCTCCAGGGGGCGCGGAACTGAAGCTTTCTTT
CASSSSRGRGTEAFF
>.|TRBV6-5|TRBD2|TRBJ2-1
TGTGCCAGCAGACGAGCTGGGGGAGGGTACAATGAGCAGTTCTTC
CASRRAGGGYNEQFF
>.|TRBV19|.|TRBJ2-6
TGTGCCAGTAGTCTGAGCTCTGGGGCCAACGGCCTGACTTTC
CASSLSSGANGLTF
>.|TRBV5-1|.|TRBJ1-1
TGCGCCAGCAGCTTGGGATACGGACTAGAATTAGCTTTCTTT
CASSLGYGLELAFF
>.|TRBV6-5|TRBD1|TRBJ1-5
TGTGCCACAGGACAGGGAGTTAATCAGCCCCAGCATTTT
CATGQGVNQPQHF
>.|TRBV14|.|TRBJ1-6
TGTGCCAGCAGCCAAGCGCAGGGCTTAGGCTCACCCCTCCACTTT
CASSQAQGLGSPLHF
>.|TRBV5-1|TRBD1|TRBJ2-6
TGCGCCAGCAGCGTAGCCACAGGGGCCTCTGGGGCCAACGGCCTGACTTTC
CASSVATGASGANGLTF
>few|TRBV7-9|.|TRBJ1-1
TGTGCCAGCAGCTTAGCTACGGTCCTGAACACTGAAGCTTTCTTT
CASSLATVLNTEAFF
>.|TRBV9|.|TRBJ1-2
TGTGCCAGCAGCACCTCTGGGGCGAAGGGCTACACCTTC
CASSTSGAKGYTF
>.|TRBV5-5|.|TRBJ1-2
TGTGCCAGCAGCTTGGAAGGGGTCACTTATGGCTACACCTTC
CASSLEGVTYGYTF
>few|TRBV27|TRBD2|TRBJ2-1
TGTGCCAGCAGTTTGTCCCGCGGGAGCTCCTACAATGAGCAGTTCTTC
CASSLSRGSSYNEQFF
>few|TRBV10-3|TRBD1|TRBJ2-5
TGTGCCATTGGACAGGGACCCCAAGAGACCCAGTACTTC
CAIGQGPQETQYF
>.|TRBV6-1|TRBD1|TRBJ2-3
TGTGCCAGCAGTGAATTGACAGGGTGGGCAGATACGCAGTATTTT
CASSELTGWADTQYF
>few|TRBV7-6|TRBD2|TRBJ2-1
TGTGCCAGCAGCCAGACTAGCGGTGCTTACAATGAGCAGTTCTTC
CASSQTSGAYNEQFF
>.|TRBV28|TRBD1|TRBJ2-3
TGTGCCAGCAGTTGGGACAGCAGCACAGATACGCAGTATTTT
CASSWDSSTDTQYF
>.|TRBV7-2|.|TRBJ2-5
TGTGCCAGCAGCAACTCCCGGCAGTCGGAGCAGTACTTC
CASSNSRQSEQYF
>.|TRBV6-5|.|TRBJ1-1
TGTGCCAGCAGCTGGGCCCCTCGAACTGAAGCTTTCTTT
CASSWAPRTEAFF
>once|TRBV18|.|TRBJ2-1
TGTGCCAGCTCACCACGGCAGCGAACTGACTCCTACAATGAGCAGTTCTTC
CASSPRQRTDSYNEQFF
>few|TRBV5-4|.|TRBJ2-6
TGTGCCAGCAGCTTGGTTGGCTCTGGGGCCAACGGCCTGACTTTC
CASSLVGSGANGLTF
>.|TRBV25-1|TRBD1|TRBJ1-4
TGTGCCAGCAGTGAATTGAGGGACAGCCGGGGTGAAAAACTGTTTTTT
CASSELRDSRGEKLFF
>few|TRBV7-2|TRBD1|TRBJ1-4
TGTGCCAGCAGCGGGGACAGGACGGAAAAACTGTTTTTT
CASSGDRTEKLFF
>once|TRBV5-4|.|TRBJ1-2
TGTGCCAGCAGCTTGAGGGGTACCTATGGCTACACCTTC
CASSLRGTYGYTF